This is a list of T cell receptor beta chains from one sample in a study of technical replicates of blood from four donors. Sequencing was performed with immunoSEQ multiplex PCR; in TCRdb, only in-frame clones are kept and a portion is missing. The sample includes under 85,000 clones, roughly 96% seen only once; the top ten take approximately 0.2%. The sample was T cells isolated from PBMCs. These receptors came from a human donor in good health. CDR3s include the opening cysteine and the closing phenylalanine or tryptophan. A D gene is named only where the DNA matches it firmly. The size of a clone is reported for some rows only, either as once, few or many, or as a class for expanded clones.

d_call	clone_size	v_call	j_call	cdr3_nt	cdr3_aa
.	.	TRBV7-9	TRBJ1-1	TGTGCCAGCAGCACGGGGACAAGGAACACTGAAGCTTTCTTT	CASSTGTRNTEAFF
.	.	TRBV2	TRBJ2-7	TGTGCCAGCAGTGTACGGACAGAACGCTCCTACGAGCAGTACTTC	CASSVRTERSYEQYF
.	.	TRBV6-1	TRBJ2-1	TGTGCCAGCAGACTCAACAATGAGCAGTTCTTC	CASRLNNEQFF
TRBD2	.	TRBV7-9	TRBJ2-2	TGTGCCAGCAGCCTCCGGATAGCGGGGGGGACCGGGGAGCTGTTTTTT	CASSLRIAGGTGELFF
.	.	TRBV19	TRBJ1-2	TGTGCCAGTAGTATCCATAACCGGGACACGAACTATGGCTACACCTTC	CASSIHNRDTNYGYTF
.	.	TRBV5-4	TRBJ1-1	TGTGCCAGCAGCTTGGGAACAGGGAGTTTCACTGAAGCTTTCTTT	CASSLGTGSFTEAFF
TRBD1	.	TRBV28	TRBJ1-5	TGTGCCAGCAGCCCACCGGGACAGGGGGTCGGTCAGCCCCAGCATTTT	CASSPPGQGVGQPQHF
.	.	TRBV6-1	TRBJ1-4	TGTGCCAGCAGTGAATACGAGGCAGTTGATGAAAAACTGTTTTTT	CASSEYEAVDEKLFF
.	.	TRBV19	TRBJ1-4	TGTGCCAGTAGTATGGGGGCAGGGAGTAATGAAAAACTGTTTTTT	CASSMGAGSNEKLFF
.	.	TRBV7-9	TRBJ2-3	TGTGCCAGCAGCTTAGAGAGAGGTGCAGATACGCAGTATTTT	CASSLERGADTQYF
.	.	TRBV6-6	TRBJ2-2	TGTGCCAGCAGTTTCCTCGGAGGGACCGGGGAGCTGTTTTTT	CASSFLGGTGELFF
TRBD2	.	TRBV2	TRBJ2-5	TGTGCCAGCAGTGAACGGCCCGGGGGGGAGACCCAGTACTTC	CASSERPGGETQYF
.	.	TRBV27	TRBJ2-7	TGTGCCAGCAGTTTCAGTCCAGGGCCCTACGAGCAGTACTTC	CASSFSPGPYEQYF
TRBD1	.	TRBV9	TRBJ2-5	TGTGCCAGCAGCGTGGGACAGAAAGAGACCCAGTACTTC	CASSVGQKETQYF
.	.	TRBV19	TRBJ2-1	TGTGCCAGTAGTATAAGGAGTCGGGATGAGCAGTTCTTC	CASSIRSRDEQFF
.	.	TRBV4-2	TRBJ2-5	TGTGCCAGCAGCCAGACTAGGAGGGAGACCCAGTACTTC	CASSQTRRETQYF
TRBD1	.	TRBV30	TRBJ1-2	TGTGCCTGGAGCGGGACAGGGTTTGGTACGGGCGGCTACACCTTC	CAWSGTGFGTGGYTF
TRBD1	.	TRBV2	TRBJ1-1	TGTGCCAGCGCTGGGACAGCTAGCTTTCTAGCTGAAGCTTTCTTT	CASAGTASFLAEAFF
TRBD1	.	TRBV10-2	TRBJ1-3	TGCGCCAGCACTAGGGACAGTTACTCTGGAAACACCATATATTTT	CASTRDSYSGNTIYF
TRBD2	once	TRBV7-9	TRBJ2-1	TGTGCCAGCAGCTGGGGACTAGCGGGAGGCAATGAGCAGTTCTTC	CASSWGLAGGNEQFF
TRBD1	.	TRBV5-4	TRBJ2-2	TGTGCCAGCAGCCTAAGACAGGGGGACACCGGGGAGCTGTTTTTT	CASSLRQGDTGELFF
TRBD2	few	TRBV2	TRBJ2-3	TGTGCCAGCGTCCCGGGACTATCTTATACGCAGTATTTT	CASVPGLSYTQYF
.	once	TRBV2	TRBJ1-2	TGTGCCAGCAGTGAAGAGGTGGACACGGGCTACACCTTC	CASSEEVDTGYTF
.	once	TRBV6-1	TRBJ1-2	TGTGCCAGCAGTGGGGAGGCCATCGGCTATGGCTACACCTTC	CASSGEAIGYGYTF
.	once	TRBV6-1	TRBJ1-3	TGTGCCAGCAGTGAATTCGGTGGGGCACTCCCTGGAAACACCATATATTTT	CASSEFGGALPGNTIYF
.	.	TRBV4-1	TRBJ2-3	TGCGCCAGCAGCCAAGGGGCAGCTAGCACAGATACGCAGTATTTT	CASSQGAASTDTQYF
TRBD1	.	TRBV27	TRBJ2-7	TGTGCCAGCAGTGAGACAGGGTCTGAGCAGTACTTC	CASSETGSEQYF
TRBD2	.	TRBV18	TRBJ2-3	TGTGCCAGCTCACCACCGGAGGGGCTAGCGGGTGTTTCAGATACGCAGTATTTT	CASSPPEGLAGVSDTQYF
.	.	TRBV4-2	TRBJ1-1	TGTGCCAGCAGCCAAGACAGGGACACTGAAGCTTTCTTT	CASSQDRDTEAFF
TRBD1	.	TRBV4-1	TRBJ2-7	TGCGCCAGCAGCCAAGAAGCTGGGACAGTCGGGACCTACGAGCAGTACTTC	CASSQEAGTVGTYEQYF
.	.	TRBV2	TRBJ2-1	TGTGCCAGCAGTCGGACAGAGGGCTCCTACAATGAGCAGTTCTTC	CASSRTEGSYNEQFF
.	once	TRBV7-9	TRBJ1-5	TGTGCCAGCAGCCCCCTATCGCACAATCAGCCCCAGCATTTT	CASSPLSHNQPQHF
TRBD1	.	TRBV18	TRBJ1-2	TGTGCCAGCTCACCACCCGTCGGGACAGGTCGGGGGTCTCTAGACTATGGCTACACCTTC	CASSPPVGTGRGSLDYGYTF
TRBD1	.	TRBV7-9	TRBJ1-5	TGTGCCAGCAGCCAGGGGGATCAGCCCCAGCATTTT	CASSQGDQPQHF
TRBD2	.	TRBV2	TRBJ2-1	TGTGCCAGCATATTACTAGCGGCGGATGAGCAGTTCTTC	CASILLAADEQFF
TRBD1	.	TRBV11-2	TRBJ1-2	TGTGCCAGCAGTTTCACCCCCACAGGGGGCGCGAGTGGCTACACCTTC	CASSFTPTGGASGYTF
.	.	TRBV27	TRBJ2-7	TGTGCCAGCAGTAATAGGTACAGCTACGAGCAGTACTTC	CASSNRYSYEQYF